This T cell receptor beta chain was captured by sequencing in a study of shared clonotypes between healthy human individuals. Overall study context: The plates for each donor numbered three CD4 naive, three CD4 memory, two CD8 naive and one CD8 memory. Overall study results and limits: Against clonotypes common to all four donors, non-shared ones had lower generation probabilities.

Regarding this clone: Its antigen is not known.

Trimming took 8 bases from V and 1 from J, leaving 6 bases between them. This CDR3 has 11 residues. Germline CDR1 SGHAT, CDR2 FQNNGV. Samples underwent the assay at deep level. Clones were read by immunoSEQ multiplex PCR, and TCRdb kept only the in-frame ones, dropping some. The data contain around 620,000 clones, approximately 95% of them seen just once; the ten biggest clones take up around 0.12%. Naive CD8 cells were CD45RO-negative, positively selected for CCR7, excluding terminally differentiated effector memory CD45RA+ cells. The chain joins TRBV11-2 to TRBJ2-7, with D possibly being TRBD1 (6 bases). This receptor was obtained from a woman younger than 45 in good health. Specimen: naive CD8+ T cells sorted from blood. The CDR3 region has the DNA TGTGCCAGCGGACAGTCCTACGAGCAGTACTTC. Translation: CASGQSYEQYF.